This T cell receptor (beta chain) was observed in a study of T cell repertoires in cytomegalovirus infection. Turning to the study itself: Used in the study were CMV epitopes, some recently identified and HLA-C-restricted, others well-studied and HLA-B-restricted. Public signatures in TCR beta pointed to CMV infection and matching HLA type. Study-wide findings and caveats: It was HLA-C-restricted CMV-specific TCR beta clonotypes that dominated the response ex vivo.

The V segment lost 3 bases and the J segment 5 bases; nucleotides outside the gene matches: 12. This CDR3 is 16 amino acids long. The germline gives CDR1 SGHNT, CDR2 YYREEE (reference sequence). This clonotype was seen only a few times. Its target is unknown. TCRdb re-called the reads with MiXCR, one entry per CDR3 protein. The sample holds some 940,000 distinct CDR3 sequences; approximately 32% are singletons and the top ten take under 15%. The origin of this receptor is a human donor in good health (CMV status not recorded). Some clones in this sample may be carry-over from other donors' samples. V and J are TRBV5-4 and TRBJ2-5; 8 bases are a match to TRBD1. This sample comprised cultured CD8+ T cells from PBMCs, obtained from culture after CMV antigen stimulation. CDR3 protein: CASSSDRDSRKETQYF. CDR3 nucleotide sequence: TGTGCCAGCAGCTCGGACAGGGATTCAAGGAAGGAGACCCAGTACTTC. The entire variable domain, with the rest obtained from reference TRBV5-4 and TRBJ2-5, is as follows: ETGVTQSPTHLIKTRGQQVTLRCSSQSGHNTVSWYQQALGQGPQFIFQYYREEENGRGNFPPRFSGLQFPNYSSELNVNALELDDSALYLCASSSDRDSRKETQYFGPGTRLLVL.